Sequencing of this T cell receptor (beta chain) was carried out in a study of regulatory dendritic cells for organ transplantation. Naive CD45RA+ and memory CD45RO+ CD4+ or CD8+ T cells were FACS-sorted. Concerning this clone itself: No antigen is known for it.

Study findings and constraints: Naive CD4+ and CD8+ repertoires were highly diverse; memory CD8+ was most oligoclonal.

Data came from immunoSEQ multiplex PCR; TCRdb stores just in-frame clones and leaves some out. Of tens of thousands of clones listed, 80% to 85% were seen once; the top ten hold under 0.12%. The CDR3 spans 14 residues. CDR1 and CDR2 (germline): SGHRS, YFSETQ. V dropped 2 bases and J dropped 2; count of bases not matched to a gene: 3. Material: naive CD4+ T cells from blood. The subset: CD45RA+ naive T cells. This clonotype was obtained from a human donor in good health. The chain combines TRBV5-1 with TRBJ2-5; 7 positions agree with TRBD1. CDR3 residues: CASSFNRGQETQYF. In nucleotides, the CDR3 is TGCGCCAGCAGCTTCAACAGGGGACAAGAGACCCAGTACTTC.